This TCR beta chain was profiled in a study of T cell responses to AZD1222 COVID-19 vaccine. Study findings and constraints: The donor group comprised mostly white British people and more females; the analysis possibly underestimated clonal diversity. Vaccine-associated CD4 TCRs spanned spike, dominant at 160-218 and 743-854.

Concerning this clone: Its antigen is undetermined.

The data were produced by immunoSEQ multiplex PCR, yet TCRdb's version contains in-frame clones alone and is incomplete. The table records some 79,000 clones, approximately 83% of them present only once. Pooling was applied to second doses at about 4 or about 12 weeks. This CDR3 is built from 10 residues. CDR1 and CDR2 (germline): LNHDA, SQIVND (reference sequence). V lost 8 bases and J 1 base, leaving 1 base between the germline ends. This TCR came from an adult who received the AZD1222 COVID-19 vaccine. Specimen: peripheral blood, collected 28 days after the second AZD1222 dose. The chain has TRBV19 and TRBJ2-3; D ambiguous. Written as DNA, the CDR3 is TGTGCCAGTGGCACAGATACGCAGTATTTT. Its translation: CASGTDTQYF.